Included here is one T cell receptor (beta chain) sequence, with context. Its antigen is unknown. Germline CDR1 and CDR2: SEHNR and FQNEAQ (reference sequence). The CDR3 runs to 13 residues. The data were obtained in a study of cytomegalovirus exposure and HLA in healthy donors. The donors, nominally healthy at sampling, likely had unrecorded immune exposures. The PCR ran on 60 Vbeta and 13 Jbeta primers. This table comes from immunoSEQ multiplex PCR, and its TCRdb copy is limited to in-frame clones, with some not included. Of 150,000 or so clones listed, around 79% are singletons. The study, taken as a whole, reports: Certain indistinguishable V segments, among them TRBV6-2 and TRBV6-3, were excluded.

V and J are TRBV7-9 and TRBJ1-1, with D perhaps matching TRBD1 (5 bases). The sequence came from a woman in her forties or fifties in good health and CMV-seropositive. Sequenced: PBMCs. CDR3 sequence (DNA): TGTGCTGTCGGTGGGGACTTGAACACTGAAGCTTTCTTT. Its translation: CAVGGDLNTEAFF. Using reference TRBV7-9 and TRBJ1-1 for the parts outside the CDR3, the full variable domain is DTGVSQNPRHKITKRGQNVTFRCDPISEHNRLYWYRQTLGQGPEFLTYFQNEAQLEKSRLLSDRFSAERPKGSFSTLEIQRTEQGDSAMYLCAVGGDLNTEAFFGQGTRLTVV.